This is a list of T cell receptor beta chains from one sample in a study of early T cells in non-severe SARS-CoV-2 infection. TCRdb reprocessed the 5' RACE reads via MiXCR and lists one record per CDR3 protein. The sample records tens of thousands of distinct CDR3 sequences, about an eighth being singletons. Specimen: whole blood. All receptors derive from an adult who was a healthcare worker with PCR-confirmed SARS-CoV-2 infection or an uninfected control (not recorded which). CDR3s include the opening cysteine and the closing phenylalanine or tryptophan. The D gene is left open where the match is weak. Clone size appears in some rows only: once, few, many, or a class for an expanded clone.

TRBV11-2	few	TRBJ1-1	TRBD1	TGTGCCAGCAGCCAGGGGGACAAGCTGAACACTGAAGCTTTCTTT	CASSQGDKLNTEAFF
TRBV4-1	NA	TRBJ2-7	NA	TGCGCCAGCAGCCAAGAAGGGGTAACCTACGAGCAGTACTTC	CASSQEGVTYEQYF
TRBV4-2	many	TRBJ2-3	TRBD2	TGTGCCAGCAGCTTGGGACTAGCGGGGGAAACAGATACGCGGTATTTT	CASSLGLAGETDTRYF
TRBV4-1	NA	TRBJ2-3	NA	TGCGCCAGCAGCCAAGAGGAACTTCATACGCAGTATTTT	CASSQEELHTQYF
TRBV6-6	many	TRBJ2-7	NA	TGTGCCAGCACGGTCCTCATAGATTCGGGTACGTCCTACGAGCAGTACTTC	CASTVLIDSGTSYEQYF
TRBV19	many	TRBJ2-7	NA	TGTGCCAGTAGTATCGCCAGGGCGAGCTCCTACGAGCAGTACTTC	CASSIARASSYEQYF
TRBV7-2	NA	TRBJ1-2	NA	TGTGCCAGCAGCTTAGACCGATACTATGGCTACACCTTC	CASSLDRYYGYTF
TRBV20-1	NA	TRBJ2-3	NA	TGCAGTGCATCCCGGGCAGCAATTAGCACAGATACGCAGTATTTT	CSASRAAISTDTQYF
TRBV18	many	TRBJ2-7	TRBD1	TGTGCCAGCTCACAGGGGGCAAGCTACGAGCAGTACTTC	CASSQGASYEQYF
TRBV7-2	NA	TRBJ2-7	NA	TGTGCCAGCAGCCTATCCGAGGTCTCCTACGAGCAGTACTTC	CASSLSEVSYEQYF
TRBV18	NA	TRBJ1-1	TRBD1	TGTGCCAGCTCACCGACAGGGGCAATCACTGAAGCTTTCTTT	CASSPTGAITEAFF
TRBV6-5	few	TRBJ2-1	NA	TGTGCCAGCAGTTCCCCCGACTCGAGCTCCTACAATGAGCAGTTCTTC	CASSSPDSSSYNEQFF
TRBV18	many	TRBJ1-2	TRBD1	TGTGCCAGCTCCCCGGGACAGGACTATGGCTACACCTTC	CASSPGQDYGYTF
TRBV20-1	few	TRBJ1-4	NA	TGCAGTGCAAGTCTCCCGGATGAAAAACTGTTTTTT	CSASLPDEKLFF
TRBV2	few	TRBJ1-5	NA	TGTGCCAGCAGTGGCCCGGATATAAGCAATCAGCCCCAGCATTTT	CASSGPDISNQPQHF
TRBV11-2	few	TRBJ2-5	NA	TGTGCCAGCAGGATAAGAAACGGAAGCGGCGAGGAGTTGAAGACCCAGTACTTC	CASRIRNGSGEELKTQYF
TRBV29-1	NA	TRBJ2-5	NA	TGCAGCGTCTACACGCTGGGAGAGACCCAGTACTTC	CSVYTLGETQYF
TRBV11-2	NA	TRBJ2-2	TRBD2	TGTGCCAGCAGCTTAGGCGGGGGGAACACCGGGGAGCTGTTTTTT	CASSLGGGNTGELFF
TRBV11-2	many	TRBJ1-6	NA	TGTGCCAGCAGCTCAGGGGCTGCGCGGTCACCCCTCCACTTT	CASSSGAARSPLHF
TRBV11-2	many	TRBJ2-2	NA	TGTGCCAGCCGGGGGGCAATGAACACCGGGGAGCTGTTTTTT	CASRGAMNTGELFF
TRBV27	NA	TRBJ1-5	NA	TGTGCCAGCAAATTATATAGCAATCAGCCCCAGCATTTT	CASKLYSNQPQHF
TRBV6-6	many	TRBJ1-5	NA	TGTGCCAGCCTAACGGGGGGGCCTAATCAGCCCCAGCATTTT	CASLTGGPNQPQHF
TRBV10-1	NA	TRBJ1-1	NA	TGCGCCAGCAGTGAGTACGGGACCCATGGGACTGAAGCTTTCTTT	CASSEYGTHGTEAFF
TRBV2	NA	TRBJ2-7	NA	TGTGCCAGCACCCCTGGGTCGGGGACGGGAGATAAGCAGTACTTC	CASTPGSGTGDKQYF
TRBV6-2/TRBV6-3	many	TRBJ2-1	TRBD2	TGTGCCAGCAGCCCGCTAGCGGGGGGACACAATGAGCAGTTCTTC	CASSPLAGGHNEQFF
TRBV7-8	few	TRBJ2-2	NA	TGTGCCAGCAGCTTTGGGGGCTCTGCCGGGGAGCTGTTTTTT	CASSFGGSAGELFF
TRBV6-2/TRBV6-3	few	TRBJ2-3	TRBD2	TGTGCCAGCAGTTACTCTAGCGGGGGCCTCACAGATACGCAGTATTTT	CASSYSSGGLTDTQYF
TRBV6-6	many	TRBJ1-1	NA	TGTGCCACCACCCCGGCTCTGACAGCTTTCTTT	CATTPALTAFF
TRBV6-4	NA	TRBJ2-1	TRBD1	TGTGCCAGCAGCGAACGGACAGGGGGCCGCAATGAGCAGTTCTTC	CASSERTGGRNEQFF
TRBV27	NA	TRBJ1-3	TRBD1	TGTGCCAGCAGTAACTCACCGACAGGGGCTGAAAACACCATATATTTT	CASSNSPTGAENTIYF
TRBV20-1	NA	TRBJ2-7	NA	TGCAGTGCGAGGGGTCCGGTATTCCAAGGGCAGTACTTC	CSARGPVFQGQYF
TRBV20-1	NA	TRBJ1-5	NA	TGCAGTGCTAGATCGGGCAGGGGACAGCCCCAGCATTTT	CSARSGRGQPQHF
TRBV4-2	NA	TRBJ1-6	NA	TGTGCCAGCAGCTGGACTGGCAGGGACAAGGATAATTCACCCCTCCACTTT	CASSWTGRDKDNSPLHF
TRBV29-1	once	TRBJ2-3	NA	TGCAGCGTGGCGGAGCAGGGTAGCACAGATACGCAGTATTTT	CSVAEQGSTDTQYF
TRBV19	many	TRBJ1-2	TRBD1	TGTGCCAGTACCGTCGACAGGGGAAATAACTATGGCTACACCTTC	CASTVDRGNNYGYTF
TRBV15	NA	TRBJ2-3	TRBD2	TGTGCCACCAGCAGAGACCACCCGACTAGCGGGGGAATAGATACGCAGTATTTT	CATSRDHPTSGGIDTQYF
TRBV9	few	TRBJ2-4	NA	TGTGCCAGCAGCGTAGGGATAGGGTTGGGCATTCAGTACTTC	CASSVGIGLGIQYF
TRBV7-9	few	TRBJ2-3	NA	TGTGCCAGCAGCTTATCGCTGGGAACAGATACGCAGTATTTT	CASSLSLGTDTQYF
TRBV5-4	NA	TRBJ2-7	TRBD2	TGTGCCAGCAGCTTCTCGGGGACTACCTACGAGCAGTACTTC	CASSFSGTTYEQYF
TRBV6-2/TRBV6-3	many	TRBJ2-2	NA	TGTGCCAGCAGCCTGATAGACAGGCCCGGGGAGCTGTTTTTT	CASSLIDRPGELFF
TRBV7-2	NA	TRBJ2-4	TRBD1	TGTGCCAGCAGCCCGGACAGGGCACGCATTCAGTACTTC	CASSPDRARIQYF
TRBV4-3	few	TRBJ2-5	NA	TGCGCCAGCAGCCAAGCCCTACAGGGCCTCCAAGAGACCCAGTACTTC	CASSQALQGLQETQYF
TRBV18	many	TRBJ1-1	NA	TGTGCCAGCTCACCAAGGGACGGGAACACTGAAGCCTTCTTT	CASSPRDGNTEAFF
TRBV19	few	TRBJ2-3	TRBD2	TGTGCCAGTACATTCCGGGGGGGTTACACAGATACGCAGTATTTT	CASTFRGGYTDTQYF
TRBV11-2	many	TRBJ2-3	NA	TGTGCCAGCAGCTTAGTTGTGGGCGCGGGCCATACGCAGTATTTT	CASSLVVGAGHTQYF
TRBV2	many	TRBJ1-6	NA	TGTGCCAGCAGTGACCCGAATAATTCACCCCTCCACTTT	CASSDPNNSPLHF
TRBV19	few	TRBJ1-5	TRBD1	TGTGCCAGTAGGGGACAGGGGGTAGGTAATCAGCCCCAGCATTTT	CASRGQGVGNQPQHF
TRBV6-1	many	TRBJ1-1	NA	TGTGCCAGCAGTGAAAGGTTTAGGGGGACTGAAGCTTTCTTT	CASSERFRGTEAFF
TRBV10-3	NA	TRBJ1-1	NA	TGTGCCATCAGTGAGTTGGGGACGGTGAACACTGAAGCTTTCTTT	CAISELGTVNTEAFF
TRBV2	many	TRBJ2-1	TRBD2	TGTGCCAGCAGTGAACTAGCGGGGGGGAACAATGAGCAGTTCTTC	CASSELAGGNNEQFF
TRBV2	once	TRBJ2-3	NA	TGTGCCAGCAGGGAGGACAGAGGCACAGATACGCAGTATTTT	CASREDRGTDTQYF
TRBV4-3	many	TRBJ1-2	NA	TGCGCCAGCAGCCCAAGTCGGACGGCGAACTATGGCTACACCTTC	CASSPSRTANYGYTF
TRBV29-1	NA	TRBJ2-7	NA	TGCAGCGTTGTGGGCAGCAACGGCTACGAGCAGTACTTC	CSVVGSNGYEQYF
TRBV6-2/TRBV6-3	few	TRBJ2-7	NA	TGTGCCAGCAGTTGGCCGGGGTCCTACGAGCAGTACTTC	CASSWPGSYEQYF
TRBV12-3/TRBV12-4	once	TRBJ2-3	TRBD2	TGTGCCAGCAGTTTAGTATTGGGGGGGAACACAGATACGCAGTATTTT	CASSLVLGGNTDTQYF
TRBV7-2	NA	TRBJ2-3	NA	TGTGCCAGCAGCTCGAATCGGGCCGTAGCGCGGAGCACAGATACGCAGTATTTT	CASSSNRAVARSTDTQYF
TRBV19	few	TRBJ2-1	TRBD1	TGTGCCAGTTCCATGACAGGGCCCAATGAGCAGTTCTTC	CASSMTGPNEQFF